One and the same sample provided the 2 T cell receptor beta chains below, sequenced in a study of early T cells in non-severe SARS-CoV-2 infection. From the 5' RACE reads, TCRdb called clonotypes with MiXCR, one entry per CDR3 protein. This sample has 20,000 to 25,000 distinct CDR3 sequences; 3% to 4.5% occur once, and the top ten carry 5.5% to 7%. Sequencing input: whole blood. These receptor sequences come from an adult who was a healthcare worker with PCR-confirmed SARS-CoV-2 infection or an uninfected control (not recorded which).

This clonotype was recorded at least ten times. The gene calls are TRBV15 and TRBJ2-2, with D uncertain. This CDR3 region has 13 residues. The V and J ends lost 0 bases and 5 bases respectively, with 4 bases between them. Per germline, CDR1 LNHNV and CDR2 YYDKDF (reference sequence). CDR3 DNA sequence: TGTGCCACCAGCAGAGATACAACCGGGGAGCTGTTTTTT. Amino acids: CATSRDTTGELFF. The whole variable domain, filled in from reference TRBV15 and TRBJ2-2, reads DAMVIQNPRYQVTQFGKPVTLSCSQTLNHNVMYWYQQKSSQAPKLLFHYYDKDFNNEADTPDNFQSRRPNTSFCFLDIRSPGLGDTAMYLCATSRDTTGELFFGEGSRLTVL.

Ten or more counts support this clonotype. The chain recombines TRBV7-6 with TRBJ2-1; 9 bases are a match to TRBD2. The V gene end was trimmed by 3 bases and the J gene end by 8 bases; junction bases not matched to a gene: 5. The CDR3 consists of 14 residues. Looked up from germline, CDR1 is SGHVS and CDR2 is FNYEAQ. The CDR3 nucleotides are TGTGCCAGCAGCTTGAACGGCGGGAGGGATGAGCAGTTCTTC. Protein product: CASSLNGGRDEQFF. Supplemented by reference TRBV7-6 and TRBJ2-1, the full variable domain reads GAGVSQSPRYKVTKRGQDVALRCDPISGHVSLYWYRQALGQGPEFLTYFNYEAQQDKSGLPNDRFSAERPEGSISTLTIQRTEQRDSAMYRCASSLNGGRDEQFFGPGTRLTVL.